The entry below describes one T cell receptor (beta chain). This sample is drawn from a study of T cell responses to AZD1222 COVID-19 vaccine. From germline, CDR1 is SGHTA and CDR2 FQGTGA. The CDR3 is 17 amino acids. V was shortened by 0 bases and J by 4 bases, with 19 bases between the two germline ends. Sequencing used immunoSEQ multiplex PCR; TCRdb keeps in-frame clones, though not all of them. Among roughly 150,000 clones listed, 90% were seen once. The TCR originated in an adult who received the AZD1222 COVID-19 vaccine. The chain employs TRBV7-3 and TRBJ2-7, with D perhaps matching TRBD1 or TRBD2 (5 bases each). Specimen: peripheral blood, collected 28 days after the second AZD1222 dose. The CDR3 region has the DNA TGTGCCAGCAGCTTAACGGGTTCGGGGCTAAGGCGATACGAGCAGTACTTC. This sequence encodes CASSLTGSGLRRYEQYF.